The 25 T cell receptor beta chains listed next were all sequenced from one sample in a study of T cells after yellow fever vaccination. TCRdb independently ran MiXCR on the 5' RACE reads; one entry per CDR3 protein. The sample consists of 550,000 or so distinct CDR3 sequences, roughly 19% of them appearing once. The sample was PBMCs, taken 15 days after the yellow fever booster vaccination. These receptors all come from a man younger than 45 who received the YFV17D yellow fever vaccine.

The genes are TRBV5-5 and TRBJ2-1; D is unresolved. The germline gives CDR1 SGHKS, CDR2 YYEKEE (reference sequence). Trimming pared 6 bases from V and 0 bases from J, leaving 10 bases between. This CDR3 has 14 amino acids. The DNA of the CDR3 is TGTGCCAGCACCCCGACTGGCTCCTACAATGAGCAGTTCTTC. This sequence encodes CASTPTGSYNEQFF.

In its sample, this clonotype was seen a few times. The chain employs TRBV20-1 and TRBJ2-7, with TRBD1 identical over 8 bases. The CDR3 extends over 11 amino acids. From germline, CDR1 is DFQATT and CDR2 SNEGSKA (reference sequence). Trimming removed 6 bases from V and 5 bases from J; junction bases left unmatched: 3. CDR3 protein: CSAQGGHEQYF. The CDR3 DNA reads as TGCAGTGCACAGGGGGGCCACGAGCAGTACTTC.

The V and J genes are TRBV20-1 and TRBJ2-7, with 9 bases that match TRBD1. The CDR3 is made up of 12 amino acids. Per germline, CDR1 DFQATT and CDR2 SNEGSKA (reference sequence). Trimming cost V 6 bases and J 5 bases; bases outside gene matches: 5. Here the CDR3 reads CSANRDRDEQYF. The CDR3, as DNA: TGCAGTGCAAACCGGGACAGGGACGAGCAGTACTTC.

This clonotype was picked up a small number of times. The chain carries TRBV5-1 and TRBJ1-1; no clear D. The CDR3 spans 14 residues. Germline lookup yields CDR1 SGHRS and CDR2 YFSETQ. The germline V and J ends were trimmed by 0 bases and 1 base, with 7 bases remaining between them. CDR3 sequence reads: CASSLVLENTEAFF. The CDR3, as DNA: TGCGCCAGCAGCTTGGTCTTGGAGAACACTGAAGCTTTCTTT.

This sequence joins TRBV19 and TRBJ2-7; D gene unclear. Trimming took off 1 base at V and 2 bases at J, with 9 bases between the two ends. In germline, CDR1 is LNHDA, CDR2 SQIVND (reference sequence). There are 14 residues in the CDR3. The CDR3 reads CASSIVGPTYEQYF. DNA for the CDR3: TGTGCCAGTAGTATAGTAGGCCCCACCTACGAGCAGTACTTC.

J is TRBJ2-7 and V is TRBV6-2 or TRBV6-3; D unresolved. Trimming cost V 4 bases and J 1 base, with 14 bases left between them. Germline values: CDR1 MNHEY, CDR2 SVGEGT. The CDR3 consists of 15 residues. CDR3 bases: TGTGCCAGCAGTTTGGGCGCGGTGTCGTCCTACGAGCAGTACTTC. Residues: CASSLGAVSSYEQYF.

This clonotype was detected a few times. J is TRBJ2-2 and V is TRBV6-2 or TRBV6-3; 12 bases are a match to TRBD2. Per germline, CDR1 MNHEY and CDR2 SVGEGT. Trimming removed 5 bases from V and 2 bases from J; junction bases left unmatched: 3. This CDR3 comprises 16 residues. CDR3 in DNA: TGTGCCAGCAGTAAGACTAGCGGGAGTAACACCGGGGAGCTGTTTTTT. The encoded protein is CASSKTSGSNTGELFF.

The chain employs TRBV7-2 and TRBJ1-1, with 8 bases matching TRBD1. V gave up 5 bases and J gave up 0 bases; unmatched junction bases: 11. The CDR3 covers 17 residues. The germline V gene has CDR1 SGHTA and CDR2 FQGNSA. The CDR3 nucleotides read TGTGCCAGCAGCCCCTCGGCGCCAGGGGGCGTGAACACTGAAGCTTTCTTT. This sequence encodes CASSPSAPGGVNTEAFF.

V is TRBV5-1 and J is TRBJ2-2; D is unresolved. The CDR3 has 15 residues. From germline, CDR1 is SGHRS and CDR2 YFSETQ. V was pared by 0 bases and J by 5 bases, with 11 bases between. The CDR3 here is CASSLEGFETGELFF. CDR3 nucleotide sequence: TGCGCCAGCAGCTTGGAGGGTTTTGAGACCGGGGAGCTGTTTTTT.

The V gene is TRBV6-4, the J gene TRBJ1-5, with D possibly TRBD1 on 5 matching bases. The germline gives CDR1 MRHNA, CDR2 SNTAGT. CDR3 size: 14 residues. Trimming pared 2 bases from V and 2 bases from J, leaving 7 bases between. Here the CDR3 reads CASSDRGGNQPQHF. The CDR3 DNA sequence: TGTGCCAGCAGTGACAGGGGAGGCAATCAGCCCCAGCATTTT.

The V call is TRBV6-1, the J call TRBJ2-1; D might be TRBD2 (6 bases). This CDR3 has 15 amino acids. CDR1 is MNHNS, CDR2 SASEGT, per germline. V lost 4 bases, J lost 2 bases, and 12 bases lay in between. CDR3: CASSGASEPYNEQFF. The CDR3 DNA sequence: TGTGCCAGCAGTGGAGCTAGCGAACCCTACAATGAGCAGTTCTTC.

CDR3 loop: CASRPPLLGNEQFF. Here the CDR3 DNA reads TGTGCCAGCAGGCCCCCCCTCCTTGGCAATGAGCAGTTCTTC. J is TRBJ2-1 and V is TRBV6-1, with D uncertain. Trimming left V 6 bases short and J 6 bases short, with 15 bases between. Germline CDR1 is MNHNS and CDR2 is SASEGT. The CDR3 length is 14 residues.

This sequence joins TRBV27 and TRBJ1-1; D not certain. The CDR3 sequence is 13 residues long. Trimming shortened V by 4 bases and J by 3 bases, and 9 bases separated the two germline ends. Germline CDR1 and CDR2: MNHEY and SMNVEV (reference sequence). The CDR3 is CASSSTRDTEAFF. The CDR3 DNA sequence: TGTGCCAGCAGTTCGACAAGGGACACTGAAGCTTTCTTT.

This clonotype was observed a few times. The chain carries TRBV4-3 and TRBJ1-1, with D possibly TRBD1 on 6 matching bases. This CDR3 spans 15 amino acids. V was clipped by 0 bases and J by 7 bases, with 15 bases between them. CDR1 is LGHNA, CDR2 YSLEER, per germline. The CDR3 spells CASSQEGSARGEAFF. The CDR3, as DNA: TGCGCCAGCAGCCAAGAAGGGTCGGCCAGGGGTGAAGCTTTCTTT.

This chain connects TRBV5-1 to TRBJ2-7; 9 bases match TRBD1. The CDR3 is 12 residues long. Losses at the gene ends were 9 bases for V and 5 bases for J; bases not matched to a gene: 6. The V gene's germline CDR1 is SGHRS and CDR2 YFSETQ. The DNA of the CDR3 is TGCGCCACCGGGACAGGGCTGGACGAGCAGTACTTC. Translating gives CATGTGLDEQYF. The variable domain in full, with the rest retrieved from reference TRBV5-1 and TRBJ2-7, is KAGVTQTPRYLIKTRGQQVTLSCSPISGHRSVSWYQQTPGQGLQFLFEYFSETQRNKGNFPGRFSGRQFSNSRSEMNVSTLELGDSALYLCATGTGLDEQYFGPGTRLTVT.

The chain uses TRBV5-1 and TRBJ1-5; D gene unclear. CDR3 size: 14 residues. Per the germline V gene, CDR1 is SGHRS and CDR2 is YFSETQ. Trimming stripped 0 bases from V and 10 bases from J, with 14 bases between. This chain's CDR3 is CASSLAKREDPQHF. CDR3 coding DNA: TGCGCCAGCAGCTTGGCCAAGCGGGAGGATCCCCAGCATTTT.

This sequence joins TRBV20-1 and TRBJ2-7; TRBD2 aligns across 7 bases. Germline V gives CDR1 DFQATT, CDR2 SNEGSKA (reference sequence). The CDR3 runs to 12 residues. V lost 6 bases and J lost 3; bases outside the gene matches: 5. The DNA of the CDR3 is TGCAGTGCCCGGCGGGGGAACTACGAGCAGTACTTC. Translated, it gives CSARRGNYEQYF.

This clonotype was seen ten or more times. The chain carries TRBV5-4 and TRBJ2-5, with 14 bases that match TRBD2. The germline V gene has CDR1 SGHNT and CDR2 YYREEE (reference sequence). After removal of 7 bases from V and 0 bases from J, the junction contained 8 bases not matched to a gene. The CDR3 consists of 17 residues. The CDR3 DNA reads TGTGCCAGCTCGCCCGGGACTAGCGGGAGTAACCAAGAGACCCAGTACTTC. Protein sequence: CASSPGTSGSNQETQYF.

This clonotype was seen a few times. The V and J genes are TRBV29-1 and TRBJ2-3; TRBD2 matches 7 bases. The CDR3 has 18 residues. The germline V gene encodes CDR1 SQVTM and CDR2 ANQGSEA. Germline trimming cut 1 base from V and 0 bases from J; bases unmatched to any gene: 13. The CDR3 nucleotides read TGCAGCGTTGAAGGAGAGGGAGGGGTAGCGACTAGCACAGATACGCAGTATTTT. Translated: CSVEGEGGVATSTDTQYF.

This clonotype was found a few times. The chain couples TRBV6-2 or TRBV6-3 to TRBJ2-4; maybe TRBD2 (6 bases). V was shortened by 4 bases and J by 0 bases, with 16 bases between the two germline ends. CDR1 MNHEY and CDR2 SVGEGT come from the germline V gene. This CDR3 is 17 amino acids long. CDR3 loop: CASSSVLLASAKNIQYF. In DNA form, the CDR3 reads TGTGCCAGCAGTTCGGTCCTTCTAGCGTCAGCCAAAAACATTCAGTACTTC.

This clonotype was recorded a few times. V and J are TRBV9 and TRBJ2-5; 9 bases line up with TRBD2. The ends lost 0 bases at V and 5 bases at J; junction bases unmatched: 5. The CDR3 is made up of 15 amino acids. Germline V gene sequence: CDR1 SGDLS, CDR2 YYNGEE. The CDR3 protein is CASSVGGLAGETQYF. For the CDR3, the DNA is TGTGCCAGCAGCGTAGGTGGGCTAGCGGGGGAGACCCAGTACTTC.

This clonotype came up a few times. In DNA, the CDR3 is TGCAGCGTACCCGGGACAGGAGACTCTGGGGCCAACGTCCTGACTTTC. Amino acid sequence: CSVPGTGDSGANVLTF. V gene TRBV29-1 combines with J gene TRBJ2-6, with 8 bases that match TRBD1. The CDR3 covers 16 residues. J was trimmed by 0 bases and V by 6 bases; bases with no gene match: 7. CDR1 SQVTM and CDR2 ANQGSEA come from the germline V gene.

This clonotype was detected a few times. J is TRBJ2-7 and V is TRBV7-2, with TRBD1 matching 7 bases. Per the germline V gene, CDR1 is SGHTA and CDR2 is FQGNSA. Trimming took 1 base from V and 4 from J; bases not matched to a gene: 10. The length of the CDR3 is 16 residues. CDR3 nucleotide sequence: TGTGCCAGCAGCTTAGGGAAATTGACAGGGAGATACGAGCAGTACTTC. It specifies CASSLGKLTGRYEQYF.

The chain is built from TRBV7-3 and TRBJ2-7; 7 bases map to TRBD1. V lost 2 bases, J lost 6 bases, and 4 bases stayed unmatched. Germline CDR1 SGHTA, CDR2 FQGTGA. The CDR3 has 13 amino acids. The CDR3 DNA reads TGTGCCAGCAGCTTACTGGGACAGTTCGAGCAGTACTTC. It is translated as CASSLLGQFEQYF.

This clonotype came up a few times. The V gene is TRBV7-2, the J gene TRBJ2-7; D gene unclear. Germline V gene lookup returns CDR1 SGHTA and CDR2 FQGNSA. V lost 3 bases, J lost 0 bases, and 9 bases lay in between. The CDR3 covers 14 residues. CDR3 loop: CASSLSKASYEQYF. The CDR3 DNA reads as TGTGCCAGCAGCTTGTCTAAGGCCTCCTACGAGCAGTACTTC.